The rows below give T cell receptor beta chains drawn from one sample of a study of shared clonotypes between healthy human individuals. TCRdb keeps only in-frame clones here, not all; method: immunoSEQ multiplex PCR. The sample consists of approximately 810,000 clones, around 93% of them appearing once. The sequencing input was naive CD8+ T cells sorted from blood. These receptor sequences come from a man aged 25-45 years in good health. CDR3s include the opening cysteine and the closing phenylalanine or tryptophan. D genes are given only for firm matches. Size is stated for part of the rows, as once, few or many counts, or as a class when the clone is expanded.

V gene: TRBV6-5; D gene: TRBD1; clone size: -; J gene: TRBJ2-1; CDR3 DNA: TGTGCCAGCAGTTACAGGGGGCTTACCTACAATGAGCAGTTCTTC; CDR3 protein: CASSYRGLTYNEQFF
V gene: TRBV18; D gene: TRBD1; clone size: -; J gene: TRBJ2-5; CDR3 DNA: TGTGCCAGCACGGAAGGGGACAGGGGGCCTCTCGGGGAGACCCAGTACTTC; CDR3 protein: CASTEGDRGPLGETQYF
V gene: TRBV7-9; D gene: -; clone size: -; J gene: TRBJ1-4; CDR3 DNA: TGTGCCAGCAGCTTATCACCAGAAGGTGAAAAACTGTTTTTT; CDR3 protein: CASSLSPEGEKLFF
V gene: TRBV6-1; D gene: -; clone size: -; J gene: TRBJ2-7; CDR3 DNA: TGTGCCAGCAACACAGGGCGCGAGCAGTACTTC; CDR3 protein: CASNTGREQYF
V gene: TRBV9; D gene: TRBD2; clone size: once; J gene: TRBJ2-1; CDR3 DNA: TGTGCCAGCGGGCTCACTAGCGGGAGCAAGTATGAGCAGTTCTTC; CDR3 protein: CASGLTSGSKYEQFF
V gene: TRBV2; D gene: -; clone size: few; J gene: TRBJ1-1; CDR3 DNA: TGTGCCAGCAGTGAAGCGCTTCAAGCTGAAGCTTTCTTT; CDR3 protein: CASSEALQAEAFF
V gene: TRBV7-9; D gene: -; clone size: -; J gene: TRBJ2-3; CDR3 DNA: TGTGCCAGCAGCTTAGCTGATTCGGGGGTCGTAAGCACAGATACGCAGTATTTT; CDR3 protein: CASSLADSGVVSTDTQYF
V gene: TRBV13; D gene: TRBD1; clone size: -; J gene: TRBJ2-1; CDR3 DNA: TGTGCCAGCAGCCGTACAGAGACAGGGCTTTCCTACAATGAGCAGTTCTTC; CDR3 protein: CASSRTETGLSYNEQFF
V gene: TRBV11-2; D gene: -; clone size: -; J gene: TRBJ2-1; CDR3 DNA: TGTGCCAGCAGCTTAGTCCTAGCGATCTACAATGAGCAGTTCTTC; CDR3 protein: CASSLVLAIYNEQFF
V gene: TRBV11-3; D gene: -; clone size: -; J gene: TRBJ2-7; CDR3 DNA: TGTGCCAGCAGCTTAGGCACGGCCTACGAGCAGTACTTC; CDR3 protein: CASSLGTAYEQYF
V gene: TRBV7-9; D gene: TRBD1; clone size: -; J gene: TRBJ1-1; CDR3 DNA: TGTGCCAGCAGCTCGGACAGGGGGTGGACTGAAGCTTTCTTT; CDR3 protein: CASSSDRGWTEAFF
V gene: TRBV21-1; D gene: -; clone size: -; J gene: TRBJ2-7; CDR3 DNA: TGTGCCAGCAGCAAGGTAGCTGGAGGCTACGAGCAGTACTTC; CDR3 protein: CASSKVAGGYEQYF
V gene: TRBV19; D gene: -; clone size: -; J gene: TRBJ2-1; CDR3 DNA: TGTGCCAGTAGTATAGGGAGCTCCTACAATGAGCAGTTCTTC; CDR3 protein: CASSIGSSYNEQFF
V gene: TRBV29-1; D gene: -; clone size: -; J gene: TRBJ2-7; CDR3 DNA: TGCAGCGTTGAATCGGTCGAGAGTTCCTACGAGCAGTACTTC; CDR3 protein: CSVESVESSYEQYF
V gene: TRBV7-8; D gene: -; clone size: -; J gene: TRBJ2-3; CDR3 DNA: TGTGCCAGCAGCTTAGTTGTCTGGAGCACAGATACGCAGTATTTT; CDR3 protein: CASSLVVWSTDTQYF
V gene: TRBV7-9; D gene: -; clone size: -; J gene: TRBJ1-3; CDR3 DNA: TGTGCCAGCAGCGGGATTACAGATCCGGGAAACACCATATATTTT; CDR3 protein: CASSGITDPGNTIYF
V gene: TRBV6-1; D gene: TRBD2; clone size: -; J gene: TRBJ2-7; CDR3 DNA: TGTGCCAGCCGCACAGCGGGGCGAAAGCACTACGAGCAGTACTTC; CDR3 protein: CASRTAGRKHYEQYF
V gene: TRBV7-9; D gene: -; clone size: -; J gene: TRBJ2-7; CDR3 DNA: TGTGCCAGCAGCTCCCCCAGCTCTGGTATGTACGAGCAGTACTTC; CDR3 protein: CASSSPSSGMYEQYF
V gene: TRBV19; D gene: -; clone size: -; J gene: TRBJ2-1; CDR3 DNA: TGTGCCAGTAGTATACCCGCCGAGTCCTACAATGAGCAGTTCTTC; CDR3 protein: CASSIPAESYNEQFF
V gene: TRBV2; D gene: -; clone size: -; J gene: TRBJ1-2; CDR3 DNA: TGTGCCACCCCGGGACAAAACTATGGCTACACCTTC; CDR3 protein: CATPGQNYGYTF
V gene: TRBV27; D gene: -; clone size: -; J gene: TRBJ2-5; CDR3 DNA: TGTGCCAGCAGTTGGTTAGGGGCAGACCAAGAGACCCAGTACTTC; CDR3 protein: CASSWLGADQETQYF
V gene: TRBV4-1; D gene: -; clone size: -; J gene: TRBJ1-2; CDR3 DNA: TGCGCCAGCAGCCAAGTCGGGGGAGACTATGGCTACACCTTC; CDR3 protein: CASSQVGGDYGYTF
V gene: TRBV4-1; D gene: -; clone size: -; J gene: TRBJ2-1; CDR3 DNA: TGCGCCAGCAGCCAACCCGGGAGGCACAGGGGGGCGAATGAGCAGTTCTTC; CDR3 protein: CASSQPGRHRGANEQFF
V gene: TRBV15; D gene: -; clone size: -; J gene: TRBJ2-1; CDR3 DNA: TGTGCCACCAGCCCAGGGGACAATGAGCAGTTCTTC; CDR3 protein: CATSPGDNEQFF
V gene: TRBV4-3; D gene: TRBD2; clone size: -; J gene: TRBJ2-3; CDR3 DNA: TGCGCCAGCAGCCAGTCCCCCCTAGCGGGGGGCACAGATACGCAGTATTTT; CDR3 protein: CASSQSPLAGGTDTQYF
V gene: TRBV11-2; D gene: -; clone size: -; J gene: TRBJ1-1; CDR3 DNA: TGTGCCAGCAGCTTAGATCCTTGGGAGACGAACACTGAAGCTTTCTTT; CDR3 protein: CASSLDPWETNTEAFF
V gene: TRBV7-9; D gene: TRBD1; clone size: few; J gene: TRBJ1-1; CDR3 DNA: TGTGCCAGCAGCTTTGGGACAGTGAACACTGAAGCTTTCTTT; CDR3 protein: CASSFGTVNTEAFF
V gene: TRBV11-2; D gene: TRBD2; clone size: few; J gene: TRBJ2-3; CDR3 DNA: TGTGCCAGCAGCTATCCTAGCGGGAGCACAGATACGCAGTATTTT; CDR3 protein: CASSYPSGSTDTQYF
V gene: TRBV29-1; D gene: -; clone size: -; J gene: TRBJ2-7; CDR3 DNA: TGCAGCGTTGGGTCCGGGAGCAGCTCCTACGAGCAGTACTTC; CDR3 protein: CSVGSGSSSYEQYF
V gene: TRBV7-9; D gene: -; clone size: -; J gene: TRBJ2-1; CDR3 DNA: TGTGCCAGCAGCCCGGCCTTCAGTGAGCAGTTCTTC; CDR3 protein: CASSPAFSEQFF
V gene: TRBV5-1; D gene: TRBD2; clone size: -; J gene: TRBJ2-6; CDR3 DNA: TGCGCCAGCAGGGATATTCGGGGGGCTGGGGCCAACGTCCTGACTTTC; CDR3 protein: CASRDIRGAGANVLTF
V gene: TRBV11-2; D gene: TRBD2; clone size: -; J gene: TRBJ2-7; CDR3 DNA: TGTGCCAGCAGCCTCTCCTTAGCGGGAGGGATCTACGAGCAGTACTTC; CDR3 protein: CASSLSLAGGIYEQYF
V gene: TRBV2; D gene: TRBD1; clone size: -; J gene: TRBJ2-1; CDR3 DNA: TGTGCCAGCAGTGAACCCCCAGGGGGCAGCTCCTACAATGAGCAGTTCTTC; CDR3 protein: CASSEPPGGSSYNEQFF
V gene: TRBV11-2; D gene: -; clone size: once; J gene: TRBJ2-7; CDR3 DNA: TGTGCCAGCAAACAAGCAGCCGGACATGGACTCTACGAGCAGTACTTC; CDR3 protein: CASKQAAGHGLYEQYF
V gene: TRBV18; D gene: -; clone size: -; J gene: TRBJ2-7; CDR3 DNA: TGTGCCAGCTCACCAAGTCGCGGAGCCTACGAGCAGTACTTC; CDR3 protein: CASSPSRGAYEQYF
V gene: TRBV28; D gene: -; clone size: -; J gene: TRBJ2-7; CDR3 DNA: TGTGCCAGCACCAGTATCACCTACGAGCAGTACTTC; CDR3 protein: CASTSITYEQYF
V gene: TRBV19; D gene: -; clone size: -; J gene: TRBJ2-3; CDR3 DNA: TGTGCCAGTACCAAACACTATGGTGGGGTGGAAGATACGCAGTATTTT; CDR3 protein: CASTKHYGGVEDTQYF
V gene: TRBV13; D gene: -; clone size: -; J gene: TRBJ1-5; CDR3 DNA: TGTGCCAGCAGCTTCTCGGGTCTCGGCAATCAGCCCCAGCATTTT; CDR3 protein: CASSFSGLGNQPQHF
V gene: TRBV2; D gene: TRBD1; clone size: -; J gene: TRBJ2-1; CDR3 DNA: TGTGCCAGCAGTGATGGACAGGGCTACAATGAGCAGTTCTTC; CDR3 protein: CASSDGQGYNEQFF
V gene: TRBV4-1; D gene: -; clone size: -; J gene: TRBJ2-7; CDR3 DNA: TGCGCCAGCAGCCAGACATTCCGGAGATCGCAGTACTTC; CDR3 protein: CASSQTFRRSQYF
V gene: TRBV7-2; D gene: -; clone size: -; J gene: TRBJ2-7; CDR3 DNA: TGTGCCAGCGGAACAGGGTCGTCCTACGAGCAGTACTTC; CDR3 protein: CASGTGSSYEQYF
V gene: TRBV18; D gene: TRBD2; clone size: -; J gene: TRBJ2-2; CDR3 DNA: TGTGCCAGCTCGCCTGTAGCGGGAACCACCGGGGAGCTGTTTTTT; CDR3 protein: CASSPVAGTTGELFF
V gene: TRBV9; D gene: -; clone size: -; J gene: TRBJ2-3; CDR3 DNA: TGTGCCAGCAGCGTAGGGCAAGATACGCAGTATTTT; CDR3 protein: CASSVGQDTQYF
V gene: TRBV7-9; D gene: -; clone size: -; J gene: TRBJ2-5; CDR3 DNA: TGTGCCAGCAGCGAGAGCTTCCGAGGAGAGACCCAGTACTTC; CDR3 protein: CASSESFRGETQYF
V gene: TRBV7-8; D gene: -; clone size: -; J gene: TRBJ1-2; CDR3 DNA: TGTGCCATCAAAAAGTGGGACAACAACTATGGCTACACCTTC; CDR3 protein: CAIKKWDNNYGYTF
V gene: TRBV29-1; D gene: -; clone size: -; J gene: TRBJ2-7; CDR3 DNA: TGCAGCGTTGACAGGGACTACGAGCAGTACTTC; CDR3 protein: CSVDRDYEQYF
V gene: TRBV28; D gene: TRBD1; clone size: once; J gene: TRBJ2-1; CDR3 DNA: TGTGCCAGCAGTTTATCCTCCCGACAGGGGTTATACAATGAGCAGTTCTTC; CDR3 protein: CASSLSSRQGLYNEQFF
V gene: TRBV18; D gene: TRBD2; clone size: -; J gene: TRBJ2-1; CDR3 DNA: TGTGCCAGCTCACCACCACTCAAGACTAGCGGCTCTGAGCAGTTCTTC; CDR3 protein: CASSPPLKTSGSEQFF
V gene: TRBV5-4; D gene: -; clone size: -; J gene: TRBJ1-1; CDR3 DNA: TGTGCCAGCAGCCCTAGGACGGGAGAGACTGAAGCTTTCTTT; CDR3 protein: CASSPRTGETEAFF
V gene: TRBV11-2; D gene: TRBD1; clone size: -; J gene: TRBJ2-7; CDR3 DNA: TGTGCCAGCAGCATGACCCGGGACAGCCTCTACGAGCAGTACTTC; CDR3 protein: CASSMTRDSLYEQYF
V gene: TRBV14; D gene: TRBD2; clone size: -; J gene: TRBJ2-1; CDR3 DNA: TGTGCCAGCAGCCAGACTAGCTCCGGTAACGAGCAGTTCTTC; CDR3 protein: CASSQTSSGNEQFF
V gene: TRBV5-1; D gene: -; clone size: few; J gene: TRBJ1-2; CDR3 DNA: TGCGCCAGCAGCTTGGAGGGACTGAACTATGGCTACACCTTC; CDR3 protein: CASSLEGLNYGYTF
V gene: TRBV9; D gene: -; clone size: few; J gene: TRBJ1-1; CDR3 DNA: TGTGCCAGCAGCGTGTCGAACACTGAAGCTTTCTTT; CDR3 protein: CASSVSNTEAFF
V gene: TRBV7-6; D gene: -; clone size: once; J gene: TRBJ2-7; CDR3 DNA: TGTGCCAGCAGCCCGACCGCGAGCTCCTACGAGCAGTACTTC; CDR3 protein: CASSPTASSYEQYF